This T cell receptor (beta chain) was sequenced during a study of cytomegalovirus exposure and HLA in healthy donors. Study findings and constraints: According to a later analysis, TCR clusters from the first cohort tended to co-occur in the 100 to 150 validation repertoires.

Sequencing used immunoSEQ multiplex PCR; TCRdb keeps in-frame clones, though not all of them. The profile shows about 280,000 clones, roughly 90% of them singletons. Germline CDR1 SGHRS, CDR2 YFSETQ. Trimming removed 3 bases from V and 1 base from J, with 10 bases in between. The CDR3 is 14 amino acids. From the approximately 120-subject validation cohort, which was separate from the roughly 700-subject first cohort, the donors were drawn. Comment on this clone: Its antigen is unidentified.

The TCR sequence derives from a woman younger than 35 in good health and CMV-seronegative. J is TRBJ1-1 and V is TRBV5-1, with D perhaps TRBD1 (5 bases). Sequencing input: PBMCs. CDR3 bases: TGCGCCAGCAGCTGGGGAGGGGAGAACACTGAAGCTTTCTTT. Its protein product is CASSWGGENTEAFF. The full variable domain, rest sourced from reference TRBV5-1 and TRBJ1-1, is KAGVTQTPRYLIKTRGQQVTLSCSPISGHRSVSWYQQTPGQGLQFLFEYFSETQRNKGNFPGRFSGRQFSNSRSEMNVSTLELGDSALYLCASSWGGENTEAFFGQGTRLTVV.